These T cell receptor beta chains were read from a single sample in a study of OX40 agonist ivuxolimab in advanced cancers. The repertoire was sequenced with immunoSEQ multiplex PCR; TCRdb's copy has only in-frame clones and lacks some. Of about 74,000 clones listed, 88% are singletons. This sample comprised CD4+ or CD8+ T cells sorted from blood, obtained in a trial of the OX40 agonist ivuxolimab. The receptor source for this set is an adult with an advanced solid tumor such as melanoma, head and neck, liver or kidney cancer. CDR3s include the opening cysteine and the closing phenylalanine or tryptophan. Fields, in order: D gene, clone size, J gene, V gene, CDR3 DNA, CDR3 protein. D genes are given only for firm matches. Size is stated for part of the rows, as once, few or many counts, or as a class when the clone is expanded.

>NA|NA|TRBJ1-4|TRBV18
TGTGCCAGCTCACCACAGGGTGGGGAAAAACTGTTTTTT
CASSPQGGEKLFF
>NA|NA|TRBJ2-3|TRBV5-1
TGCGCCAGCAGCTTCCGGAGGGGGCCCCCAGATACGCAGTATTTT
CASSFRRGPPDTQYF
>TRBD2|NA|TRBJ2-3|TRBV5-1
TGCGCCAGCAGCTTTTCGAGCATGGCAGCGGGAGTAGGTAATACGCAGTATTTT
CASSFSSMAAGVGNTQYF
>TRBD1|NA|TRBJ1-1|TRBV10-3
TGTGCCATCAGGAGGACAGGGTTCCCTGAAGCTTTCTTT
CAIRRTGFPEAFF
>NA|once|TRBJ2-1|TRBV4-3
TGCGCCAGCAGCCAAGGACAGACTAGTACTGAGCAGTTCTTC
CASSQGQTSTEQFF
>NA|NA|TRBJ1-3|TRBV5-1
TGCGCCAGCAGCCCGGACGGAACCTCTGGAAACACCATATATTTT
CASSPDGTSGNTIYF
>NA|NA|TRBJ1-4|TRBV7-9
TGTGCCAGCAGCCCCAGCACGGGGGCTAATGAAAAACTGTTTTTT
CASSPSTGANEKLFF
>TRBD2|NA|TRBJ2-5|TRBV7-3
TGTGCCAGCAGCTTAACCCCCGTAGCGGGGTACCAAGAGACCCAGTACTTC
CASSLTPVAGYQETQYF
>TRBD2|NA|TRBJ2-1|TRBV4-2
TGTGCCAGCAGCCAAGATTTAGCGGGAGGGGGTGAGCAGTTCTTC
CASSQDLAGGGEQFF
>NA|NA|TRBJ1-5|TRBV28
TGTGCCAGCAGTTCCGGGGGTAGCAATCAGCCCCAGCATTTT
CASSSGGSNQPQHF
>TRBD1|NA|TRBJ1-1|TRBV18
TGTGCCAGCTCACCACGGACAGGGGGCATGAACACTGAAGCTTTCTTT
CASSPRTGGMNTEAFF
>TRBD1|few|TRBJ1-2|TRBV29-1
TGCAACGTTATGAACAGGGGGCCGGATAACTATGGCTACACCTTC
CNVMNRGPDNYGYTF
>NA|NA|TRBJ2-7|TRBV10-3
TGTGCCATCAGTGATGGCAGGGCCGGTTCCTACGAGCAGTACTTC
CAISDGRAGSYEQYF
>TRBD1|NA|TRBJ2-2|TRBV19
TGTGCCAGTAGTTACGAGGACAGGGTGACCGGGGAGCTGTTTTTT
CASSYEDRVTGELFF
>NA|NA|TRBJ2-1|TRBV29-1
TGCAGCGTTGAAGCAGATTACAATGAGCAGTTCTTC
CSVEADYNEQFF
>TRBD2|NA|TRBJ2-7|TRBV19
TGTGCCAGTAGTAAAGTGACTAGCGGGAGGGCCTCCGAGCAGTACTTC
CASSKVTSGRASEQYF
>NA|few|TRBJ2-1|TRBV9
TGTGCCAGCAGCGTAGAAGGGGGTTCCTACAATGAGCAGTTCTTC
CASSVEGGSYNEQFF
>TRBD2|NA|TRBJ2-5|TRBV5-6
TGTGCCAGCAGCTTGATCGGCGGGGGGGAGACCCAGTACTTC
CASSLIGGGETQYF
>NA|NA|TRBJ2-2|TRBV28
TGTGTCGTGCTGGGGGTTCCCGGGGAGCTGTTTTTT
CVVLGVPGELFF
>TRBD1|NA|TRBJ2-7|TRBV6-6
TGTGCCAGCAGGCCCAGACAGGGGACCTACGAGCAGTACTTC
CASRPRQGTYEQYF
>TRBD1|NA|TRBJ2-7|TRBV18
TGTGCCAGCTCTCTACGGACAGGGCAAGCCAACGAGCAGTACTTC
CASSLRTGQANEQYF